Listed below are T cell receptor beta chains from one sample, sequenced in a study of Ad26.COV2.S vaccination and SARS-CoV-2 variants. The assay was immunoSEQ multiplex PCR, and TCRdb's table has in-frame clones only and misses some. The data contain a few hundred thousand clones, 90% of them singletons. The starting material was peripheral blood, obtained in a trial of Ad26.COV2.S vaccine versus placebo. The receptors come from a person between 18 and 59 years old who received the Ad26.COV2.S COVID-19 vaccine or a placebo. Both conserved end residues are part of each CDR3. The D gene is left open where the match is weak. Expanded clones get a size class; other rows say once, few or many, or leave the size out.

>-|TRBD2|TRBJ2-3|TRBV4-2
CASSQSAGGRSDTQYF
TGTGCCAGCAGCCAATCGGCGGGAGGCCGTTCAGATACGCAGTATTTT
>-|-|TRBJ2-3|TRBV7-2
CASTQRGSTDTQYF
TGTGCCAGCACCCAACGGGGGTCCACAGATACGCAGTATTTT
>-|-|TRBJ1-5|TRBV28
CASSQQGLGNQPQHF
TGTGCCAGCAGTCAACAGGGTTTAGGCAATCAGCCCCAGCATTTT
>few|TRBD1|TRBJ1-5|TRBV7-2
CASSLTGNQPQHF
TGTGCCAGCAGCTTGACAGGGAATCAGCCCCAGCATTTT
>-|-|TRBJ2-2|TRBV9
CASSVSTENTGELFF
TGTGCCAGCAGCGTATCTACGGAGAACACCGGGGAGCTGTTTTTT
>-|TRBD2|TRBJ2-1|TRBV27
CASSLRPSGAGYNEQFF
TGTGCCAGCAGTTTAAGGCCTAGCGGGGCCGGCTACAATGAGCAGTTCTTC
>-|-|TRBJ1-1|TRBV28
CASSSIAEAFF
TGTGCCAGCAGCTCGATCGCGGAAGCTTTCTTT
>-|-|TRBJ1-5|TRBV5-1
CASSFGNGQPQHF
TGCGCCAGCAGCTTTGGTAACGGACAGCCCCAGCATTTT
>-|-|TRBJ2-1|TRBV5-6
CASSLGNRDEQFF
TGTGCCAGCAGTCTGGGTAACCGCGATGAGCAGTTCTTC
>-|-|TRBJ2-3|TRBV5-1
CASSLSSDTQYF
TGCGCCAGCAGCTTGTCCTCAGATACGCAGTATTTT
>once|TRBD2|TRBJ2-7|TRBV27
CASSLLAGYEQYF
TGTGCCAGCAGTTTACTAGCGGGGTACGAGCAGTACTTC
>-|-|TRBJ1-1|TRBV5-5
CASSFFAENTEAFF
TGTGCCAGCAGCTTTTTTGCGGAGAACACTGAAGCTTTCTTT
>-|-|TRBJ2-7|TRBV25-1
CASSDSYEQYF
TGTGCCAGCAGTGATAGCTACGAGCAGTACTTC
>-|-|TRBJ2-5|TRBV5-6
CASSRARETQYF
TGTGCCAGCAGCCGGGCACGGGAGACCCAGTACTTC
>-|-|TRBJ2-3|TRBV29-1
CSARVGGITDTQYF
TGCAGCGCCAGGGTGGGCGGAATCACAGATACGCAGTATTTT
>-|-|TRBJ2-7|TRBV21-1
CASSGTDSHCLYEQYF
TGTGCCAGCAGCGGGACAGACTCCCATTGCCTCTACGAGCAGTACTTC
>-|-|TRBJ1-2|TRBV29-1
CSVEQYGGYTF
TGCAGCGTTGAACAGTACGGTGGCTACACCTTC
>-|-|TRBJ2-3|TRBV25-1
CASSEYQGWGTDTQYF
TGTGCCAGCAGTGAATATCAAGGTTGGGGCACAGATACGCAGTATTTT
>-|TRBD1|TRBJ2-1|TRBV5-4
CASSPPRDSPYEQFF
TGTGCCAGCAGCCCTCCCCGGGACAGCCCTTATGAGCAGTTCTTC
>-|TRBD2|TRBJ2-7|TRBV3-1/TRBV3-2
CASSQVQAGVYYEQYF
TGTGCCAGCAGCCAGGTTCAAGCGGGAGTTTACTACGAGCAGTACTTC
>-|-|TRBJ2-2|TRBV27
CASSYEITGELFF
TGTGCCAGCAGTTATGAGATCACCGGGGAGCTGTTTTTT
>-|-|TRBJ1-2|TRBV5-5
CASSLGQPSNYGYTF
TGTGCCAGCAGCTTGGGACAGCCCTCTAACTATGGCTACACCTTC
>-|TRBD1|TRBJ2-5|TRBV3-1/TRBV3-2
CASSRFSAGGETQYF
TGTGCCAGCAGCCGATTTAGCGCAGGGGGAGAGACCCAGTACTTC
>-|TRBD2|TRBJ2-5|TRBV9
CASSPYRASGSQYF
TGTGCCAGCAGCCCCTATCGAGCTAGCGGGAGCCAGTACTTC
>-|-|TRBJ2-7|TRBV9
CASSVAPYGSGTYEQYF
TGTGCCAGCAGCGTAGCCCCCTACGGGAGCGGAACCTACGAGCAGTACTTC
>-|-|TRBJ2-7|TRBV6-5
CASSYGVRGYEQYF
TGTGCCAGCAGTTACGGTGTCCGGGGCTACGAGCAGTACTTC
>once|-|TRBJ1-4|TRBV7-9
CASSLVGEGRYEKLFF
TGTGCCAGCAGCTTAGTAGGGGAGGGACGATATGAAAAACTGTTTTTT
>-|TRBD2|TRBJ2-4|TRBV5-4
CASSPGGGPIQYF
TGTGCCAGCAGCCCCGGGGGGGGGCCCATTCAGTACTTC
>-|TRBD1|TRBJ2-7|TRBV6-2/TRBV6-3
CASSPLTMTGKNEQYF
TGTGCCAGCAGCCCTCTAACGATGACAGGGAAGAACGAGCAGTACTTC
>-|TRBD2|TRBJ2-5|TRBV30
CAWSVLGLFSGRGETQYF
TGTGCCTGGAGTGTATTAGGGTTGTTTAGCGGGAGAGGGGAGACCCAGTACTTC
>once|-|TRBJ1-5|TRBV2
CASSGGTHYQPQHF
TGTGCCAGCAGTGGTGGGACCCACTATCAGCCCCAGCATTTT
>-|TRBD2|TRBJ2-1|TRBV28
CASSLRLAGHNEQFF
TGTGCCAGCAGTCTTAGACTAGCGGGGCACAATGAGCAGTTCTTC
>-|-|TRBJ2-7|TRBV14
CASSLMQGHSYEQYF
TGTGCCAGCAGCCTCATGCAGGGACACTCCTACGAGCAGTACTTC
>-|-|TRBJ2-2|TRBV7-2
CASSNPPGELFF
TGTGCCAGCAGCAACCCCCCCGGGGAGCTGTTTTTT
>-|TRBD2|TRBJ2-2|TRBV28
CASSSSAAGEEIGELFF
TGTGCCAGCAGTTCCTCCGCGGCGGGAGAGGAGATCGGGGAGCTGTTTTTT
>-|TRBD2|TRBJ2-2|TRBV29-1
CSGRGGTGELFF
TGCAGCGGTCGGGGGGGGACCGGGGAGCTGTTTTTT
>-|-|TRBJ2-3|TRBV6-5
CASSYYSSTDTQYF
TGTGCCAGCAGTTACTACTCTAGCACAGATACGCAGTATTTT
>-|-|TRBJ1-1|TRBV18
CASSPSGGNTEAFF
TGTGCCAGCTCACCGTCGGGGGGAAACACTGAAGCTTTCTTT
>-|TRBD1|TRBJ1-6|TRBV15
CATSRNWDSPPLHF
TGTGCCACCAGCAGAAACTGGGACAGCCCACCCCTCCACTTT
>-|-|TRBJ1-1|TRBV20-1
CSPIKNTEAFF
TGCAGTCCCATTAAGAACACTGAAGCTTTCTTT
>-|-|TRBJ2-7|TRBV5-5
CASSEPGRHYEQYF
TGTGCCAGCAGCGAACCGGGACGGCATTACGAGCAGTACTTC
>-|-|TRBJ2-7|TRBV6-2/TRBV6-3
CASSYPANYEQYF
TGTGCCAGCAGTTACCCCGCGAATTACGAGCAGTACTTC
>-|-|TRBJ1-5|TRBV2
CASRGEGHQPQHF
TGTGCCAGCCGGGGAGAGGGTCATCAGCCCCAGCATTTT
>-|-|TRBJ2-3|TRBV19
CASSTLVDKGTDTQYF
TGTGCCAGTAGTACCCTTGTTGACAAGGGCACAGATACGCAGTATTTT
>-|-|TRBJ2-5|TRBV6-2/TRBV6-3
CASSYSFIETQYF
TGTGCCAGCAGTTACTCGTTCATTGAGACCCAGTACTTC
>-|-|TRBJ2-1|TRBV28
CASRSGAGRKQFF
TGTGCCAGCCGTTCTGGGGCAGGGAGAAAGCAGTTCTTC
>-|-|TRBJ2-7|TRBV19
CASSISVGAYEQYF
TGTGCCAGTAGTATATCGGTAGGGGCCTACGAGCAGTACTTC
>-|-|TRBJ2-1|TRBV15
CATSYRDPYNEQFF
TGTGCCACCAGCTACAGGGACCCTTACAATGAGCAGTTCTTC
>-|-|TRBJ1-1|TRBV29-1
CSVSFSDTEAFF
TGCAGCGTCTCCTTCTCGGACACTGAAGCTTTCTTT
>-|-|TRBJ1-2|TRBV4-1
CASSQDPRSWDGGGYTF
TGCGCCAGCAGCCAAGACCCTCGTAGCTGGGATGGTGGTGGCTACACCTTC
>-|TRBD2|TRBJ2-5|TRBV29-1
CSAIDLASGGYRTQYF
TGCAGCGCCATAGACTTGGCTAGCGGTGGTTATAGGACCCAGTACTTC